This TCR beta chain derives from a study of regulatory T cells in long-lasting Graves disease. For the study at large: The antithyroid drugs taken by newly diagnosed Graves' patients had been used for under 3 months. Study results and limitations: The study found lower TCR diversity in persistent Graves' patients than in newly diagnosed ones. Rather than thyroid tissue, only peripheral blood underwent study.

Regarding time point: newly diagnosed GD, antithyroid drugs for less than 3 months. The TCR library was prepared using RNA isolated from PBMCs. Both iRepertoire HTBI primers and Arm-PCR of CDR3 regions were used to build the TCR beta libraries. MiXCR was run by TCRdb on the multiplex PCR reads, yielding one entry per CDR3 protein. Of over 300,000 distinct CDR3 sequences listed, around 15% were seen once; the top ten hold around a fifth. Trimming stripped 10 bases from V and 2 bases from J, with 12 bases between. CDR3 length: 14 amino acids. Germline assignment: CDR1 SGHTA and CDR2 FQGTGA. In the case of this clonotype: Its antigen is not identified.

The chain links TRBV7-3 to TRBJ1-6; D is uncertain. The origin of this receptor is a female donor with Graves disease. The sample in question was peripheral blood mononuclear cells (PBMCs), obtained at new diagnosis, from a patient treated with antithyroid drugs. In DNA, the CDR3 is TGTGCCATAATCCACCAGACCTATAATTCACCCCTCCACTTT. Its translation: CAIIHQTYNSPLHF.